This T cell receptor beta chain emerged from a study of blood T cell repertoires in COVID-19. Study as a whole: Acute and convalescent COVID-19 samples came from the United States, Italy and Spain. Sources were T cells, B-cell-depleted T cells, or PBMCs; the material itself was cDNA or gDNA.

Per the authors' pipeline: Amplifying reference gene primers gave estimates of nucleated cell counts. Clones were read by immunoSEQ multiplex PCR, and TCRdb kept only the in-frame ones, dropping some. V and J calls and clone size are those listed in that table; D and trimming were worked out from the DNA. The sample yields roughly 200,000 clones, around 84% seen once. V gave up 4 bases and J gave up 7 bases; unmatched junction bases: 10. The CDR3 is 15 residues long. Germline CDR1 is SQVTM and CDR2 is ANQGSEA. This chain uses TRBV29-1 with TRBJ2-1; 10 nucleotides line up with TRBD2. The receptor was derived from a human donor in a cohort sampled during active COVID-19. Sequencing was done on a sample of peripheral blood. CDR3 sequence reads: CSVGQVAGGLNEQFF. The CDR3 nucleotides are TGCAGCGTTGGGCAGGTAGCGGGGGGCCTTAATGAGCAGTTCTTC.